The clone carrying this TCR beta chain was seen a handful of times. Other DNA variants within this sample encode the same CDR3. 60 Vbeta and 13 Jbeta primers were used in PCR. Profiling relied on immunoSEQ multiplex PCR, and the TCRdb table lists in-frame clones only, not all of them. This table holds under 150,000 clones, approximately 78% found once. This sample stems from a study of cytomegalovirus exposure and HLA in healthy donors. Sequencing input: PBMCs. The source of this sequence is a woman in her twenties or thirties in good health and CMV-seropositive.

CDR3 sequence reads: CASSQGGELFF. DNA for the CDR3: TGTGCCAGCAGTCAGGGCGGGGAGCTGTTTTTT. The rearrangement links TRBV6-1 to TRBJ2-2, with D maybe TRBD1 (5 bases). The CDR3 has 11 amino acids. Trimming shortened V by 5 bases and J by 7 bases, and 5 bases separated the two germline ends. CDR1 and CDR2 (germline): MNHNS, SASEGT.